Included here is one TCR beta chain sequence, with context. Its target is unknown. The sample is drawn from a study of T cell repertoires in cytomegalovirus infection. As for the study in general: Indicated by public TCR beta signatures were CMV infection and matching HLA type.

TCRdb processed the reads anew with MiXCR; each CDR3 protein has one entry. The sample has roughly 230,000 distinct CDR3 sequences, over 9% seen once. Germline CDR1 reads DFQATT; CDR2 reads SNEGSKA (reference sequence). This CDR3 has 14 amino acids. Trimming stripped 3 bases from V and 3 bases from J, with 13 bases between. Study findings and constraints: Cumulative public TCR beta family frequency identified CMV carriers with the relevant HLA. Ex vivo, HLA-C-restricted CMV-specific TCR beta clonotypes prevailed over the rest of the response.

The material sequenced was PBMCs. The source of this sequence is a human donor in good health (CMV status not recorded). Some clones in this sample may be carry-over from other donors' samples. The chain employs TRBV20-1 and TRBJ2-3, with a tentative D call TRBD2 (7 bases). The CDR3 here is CSARGGARTDTQYF. DNA for the CDR3: TGCAGTGCTAGGGGGGGGGCTAGGACAGATACGCAGTATTTT.